These T cell receptor beta chains were read from a single sample in a study of cytomegalovirus exposure and HLA in healthy donors. TCRdb's copy holds only in-frame clones and misses some; the assay was immunoSEQ multiplex PCR. Of 200,000 to 250,000 clones in the sample, roughly 87% were seen once. Sequencing used PBMCs. These receptors were collected from a woman aged 18-29 years in good health and CMV-seropositive. CDR3s include the opening cysteine and the closing phenylalanine or tryptophan. D genes are given only for firm matches. The size of a clone is reported for some rows only, either as once, few or many, or as a class for expanded clones.

>TRBD1|TRBV5-4|TRBJ1-2|-|17
TGTGCCAGCAGCTTATTGGGATCGGGACAGGGAACCTATGGCTACACCTTC
CASSLLGSGQGTYGYTF
>TRBD1|TRBV19|TRBJ2-2|-|14
TGTGCCAGTAGTGACAGGGTGGTGACCGGGGAGCTGTTTTTT
CASSDRVVTGELFF
>TRBD1|TRBV4-1|TRBJ1-2|-|16
TGCGCCAGCAGCCAAGAGGTGACAGGGGATGGCTATGGCTACACCTTC
CASSQEVTGDGYGYTF
>TRBD2|TRBV7-9|TRBJ2-1|many|19
TGTGCCAGCAGCCGGAGGCCGGTTGCGGGAGGACCAACCTACAATGAGCAGTTCTTC
CASSRRPVAGGPTYNEQFF
>TRBD1|TRBV7-2|TRBJ2-7|few|16
TGTGCCAGCAGCTTGACCATAGGACAGGGGGCGTCCGAGCAGTACTTC
CASSLTIGQGASEQYF
>-|TRBV2|TRBJ2-3|-|16
TGTGCCAGCAGGGAGGGGGCGGCAGGAGGCACAGATACGCAGTATTTT
CASREGAAGGTDTQYF
>TRBD1|TRBV28|TRBJ2-7|-|15
TGTGCCAGCAGTTCGGGGACAGGGTTCTCTGGTGAGCAGTACTTC
CASSSGTGFSGEQYF
>-|TRBV2|TRBJ1-5|-|17
TGTGCCAGCAAAGTTTTCGAGGCAGTCGATAGCAATCAGCCCCAGCATTTT
CASKVFEAVDSNQPQHF
>TRBD2|TRBV5-1|TRBJ2-1|-|17
TGCGCCAGCAGAGAAAAGGGGGCTAGCGGGAGTGGGGATGAGCAGTTCTTC
CASREKGASGSGDEQFF
>TRBD2|TRBV5-1|TRBJ2-7|-|18
TGCGCCAGCAGCTTGGCGGGTAGCGGGAGGGGAGGCTCCTACGAGCAGTACTTC
CASSLAGSGRGGSYEQYF
>-|TRBV10-3|TRBJ2-7|-|15
TGTGCCATCAAGGGCGACGGGAGTCAACGCTACGAGCAGTACTTC
CAIKGDGSQRYEQYF
>-|TRBV13|TRBJ2-7|-|13
TGTGCCAGCAGCGAACAGCCCTCCTACGAGCAGTACTTC
CASSEQPSYEQYF
>TRBD2|TRBV13|TRBJ2-7|-|17
TGTGCCAGCAGCCCTTCCCTGCGAGCGGGAGACTCGAACGAGCAGTACTTC
CASSPSLRAGDSNEQYF
>-|TRBV9|TRBJ1-5|-|14
TGTGCCAGCAGCGCGGGTCCGGACAATCAGCCCCAGCATTTT
CASSAGPDNQPQHF
>TRBD1|TRBV10-1|TRBJ2-7|-|14
TGCGCCAGCAGTCCACCGGACAGGGAGTACGAGCAGTACTTC
CASSPPDREYEQYF
>-|TRBV2|TRBJ2-7|-|13
TGTGCCAGCACCCCCCTTTTAGGGGCCGAGCAGTACTTC
CASTPLLGAEQYF
>TRBD1|TRBV18|TRBJ2-1|-|16
TGTGCCAGCTCACCACCGGCCAGGGGGAGCTACAATGAGCAGTTCTTC
CASSPPARGSYNEQFF
>TRBD2|TRBV6-4|TRBJ2-1|-|15
TGTGCCAGCAGTGACGGGACTAGCGGGTACAATGAGCAGTTCTTC
CASSDGTSGYNEQFF
>-|TRBV10-2|TRBJ2-7|-|15
TGCGCCAGTACAAATCACACTATTATCTCCTACGAGCAGTACTTC
CASTNHTIISYEQYF
>-|TRBV28|TRBJ2-7|-|13
TGTGCCAGCAGTTTAGGCGGACAGTACGAGCAGTACTTC
CASSLGGQYEQYF
>-|TRBV5-4|TRBJ1-2|few|16
TGTGCCAGCAGCAACCGTAACAGGGCGGTGGTGGCGGGCTACACCTTC
CASSNRNRAVVAGYTF
>-|TRBV27|TRBJ1-4|-|17
TGTGCCAGCACCGCAGGGAAATATGTGGGAACTAATGAAAAACTGTTTTTT
CASTAGKYVGTNEKLFF
>-|TRBV28|TRBJ1-4|-|16
TGTGCCACCGGGACACCAGGTCTTGCAACTAATGAAAAACTGTTTTTT
CATGTPGLATNEKLFF
>-|TRBV7-2|TRBJ2-2|-|16
TGTGCCAGCAGCTCGATACAGGGAATGAACACCGGGGAGCTGTTTTTT
CASSSIQGMNTGELFF
>TRBD2|TRBV30|TRBJ2-3|-|16
TGTGCCTGGAGTGTATGGAGCGGGACTAGCACAGATACGCAGTATTTT
CAWSVWSGTSTDTQYF
>TRBD1|TRBV28|TRBJ2-7|-|17
TGTGCCAGCAGTGCGGGGACAGGGAGGGTTAAGGCCTACGAGCAGTACTTC
CASSAGTGRVKAYEQYF
>-|TRBV6-1|TRBJ1-2|few|14
TGTGCCAGCAGTGCAAGACAGGCCCACTATGGCTACACCTTC
CASSARQAHYGYTF
>TRBD1|TRBV5-4|TRBJ1-1|-|15
TGTGCCAGCAGCTCCGTAGGGGGCGCGGACACTGAAGCTTTCTTT
CASSSVGGADTEAFF
>TRBD2|TRBV6-4|TRBJ2-1|few|15
TGTGCCAGCAGTCTCTCGACTAGCGGAGCCAATGAGCAGTTCTTC
CASSLSTSGANEQFF
>TRBD1|TRBV6-5|TRBJ1-2|-|16
TGTGCCAGCAGTTACTCTTTCCAGGGGGGATTCTATGGCTACACCTTC
CASSYSFQGGFYGYTF
>-|TRBV28|TRBJ1-3|-|14
TGTGCCAGCCGACCCGGGGGCTCTGGAAACACCATATATTTT
CASRPGGSGNTIYF
>TRBD1|TRBV9|TRBJ2-7|-|15
TGTGCCAGCAGCGTGGCCTCAGGGGGCCGCTACGAGCAGTACTTC
CASSVASGGRYEQYF
>TRBD2|TRBV27|TRBJ2-1|-|17
TGTGCCAGCAGTTTAGGCTCAGCGGGAGTCCCCTACAATGAGCAGTTCTTC
CASSLGSAGVPYNEQFF
>-|TRBV27|TRBJ1-5|once|13
TGTGCCAGCAGTTTCAAATCGGATCAGCCCCAGCATTTT
CASSFKSDQPQHF
>-|TRBV9|TRBJ2-1|-|15
TGTGCCAGCAGCGTGGCCTCCGGGACTTTCGGGGAGCAGTTCTTC
CASSVASGTFGEQFF
>-|TRBV28|TRBJ1-1|once|14
TGTGCCAGCAGTTTGCGGGGGGCCGGCACTGAAGCTTTCTTT
CASSLRGAGTEAFF
>TRBD1|TRBV29-1|TRBJ2-7|once|13
TGCAGCGTCCTGGACAGGAGTGCCTACGAGCAGTACTTC
CSVLDRSAYEQYF
>TRBD2|TRBV9|TRBJ2-1|-|16
TGTGCCAGCAGCCCACCGCTAGCGGGAGGGTACAATGAGCAGTTCTTC
CASSPPLAGGYNEQFF
>-|TRBV11-2|TRBJ1-1|-|14
TGTGCCAGCAGCTTAGGCGGGCTCAACCCTGAAGCTTTCTTT
CASSLGGLNPEAFF
>-|TRBV6-4|TRBJ1-2|-|15
TGTGCCAGCAGTGCCCGGGCAGGGGCTGACTATGGCTACACCTTC
CASSARAGADYGYTF
>TRBD2|TRBV6-5|TRBJ2-5|-|14
TGTGCCAGCAGCCCACCTGGGGGGGAGGAGACCCAGTACTTC
CASSPPGGEETQYF
>TRBD1|TRBV7-2|TRBJ2-7|-|13
TGTGCCAGCAGACTGACAGGGGGGTACGAGCAGTACTTC
CASRLTGGYEQYF
>TRBD1|TRBV12-5|TRBJ1-2|-|14
TGTGCTAGTGGTCGCACCGGGACAGGGGATGGCTACACCTTC
CASGRTGTGDGYTF
>-|TRBV5-4|TRBJ1-2|-|12
TGTGCCAGCAGCCCTACAGGGTATGGCTACACCTTC
CASSPTGYGYTF
>TRBD1|TRBV6-1|TRBJ2-7|many|12
TGTGCCAGCGGGACAGGGGACTACGAGCAGTACTTC
CASGTGDYEQYF
>-|TRBV6-1|TRBJ1-2|few|13
TGTGCCATCTACAGAGCCGCCGGGGGTGGCTACACCTTC
CAIYRAAGGGYTF
>TRBD1|TRBV4-1|TRBJ1-5|-|15
TGCGCCAGCAGTAACGGGACAGGGGTAATAACGCCCCAGCATTTT
CASSNGTGVITPQHF
>-|TRBV5-8|TRBJ2-2|-|12
TGTGCCAGCAGCCAGAACACCGGGGAGCTGTTTTTT
CASSQNTGELFF
>TRBD2|TRBV30|TRBJ2-3|-|17
TGTGCCTGGAGTGTTTCGCCATGGGCGGGAGTCACAGATACGCAGTATTTT
CAWSVSPWAGVTDTQYF
>TRBD2|TRBV18|TRBJ2-1|-|16
TGTGCCAGCTCACCAATTTCCCGACTAGCGGACAATGAGCAGTTCTTC
CASSPISRLADNEQFF
>-|TRBV4-1|TRBJ2-4|once|15
TGCGCCAGCAGCCAAGGTTTAACGGGCAAAAACATTCAGTACTTC
CASSQGLTGKNIQYF
>TRBD2|TRBV5-8|TRBJ2-3|-|13
TGTGCCAGCAGTACTAGGCGGGAGGGACTGCAGTATTTT
CASSTRREGLQYF
>TRBD2|TRBV27|TRBJ2-7|-|15
TGTGCCAGCAGTCTGAAGCGGGGGGATTCCTACGAGCAGTACTTC
CASSLKRGDSYEQYF